The 18 T cell receptor beta chains below were found in one sample sequenced in a study of beta chain features in type 1 diabetes. All of the isolated RNA was reverse transcribed, so expressed TCRB transcripts were sequenced. Here immunoSEQ multiplex PCR was the method, and the copy in TCRdb shows in-frame clones only, minus some. This sample has about 900,000 clones, with roughly 15% found just once. Sequenced input: naive CD4+ T cells from blood. The source is a woman aged 18-29 years in good health.

In this sample, this clone turned up a few times. This specimen includes other DNA sequences encoding the same CDR3. This chain uses TRBV6-5 with TRBJ2-7; D not certain. This CDR3 spans 15 amino acids. Deletions cut 0 bases from V and 0 bases from J, with 9 bases between. The V gene's germline CDR1 is MNHEY and CDR2 SVGAGI. CDR3 DNA sequence: TGTGCCAGCAGTTACTCGGGCGGAAGCTCCTACGAGCAGTACTTC. It translates to CASSYSGGSSYEQYF.

This clone was observed a few times. In DNA form, the CDR3 reads TGTGCCAGCAGTTCGACGGGACAGGGTATTAACGGGGAGCTGTTTTTT. Translation gives CASSSTGQGINGELFF. The chain links TRBV27 to TRBJ2-2, with 9 bases matching TRBD1. The V and J ends lost 4 bases and 7 bases, in that order; junction bases with no gene match: 10. CDR3 length: 16 residues. The germline gives CDR1 MNHEY, CDR2 SMNVEV (reference sequence).

The chain uses TRBV4-1 and TRBJ2-3; 7 bases line up with TRBD2. CDR3 size: 15 residues. Germline V gives CDR1 MGHRA, CDR2 YSYEKL. V lost 3 bases and J lost 5; bases outside the gene matches: 8. The CDR3 reads CASSQGSGLGDTQYF. The CDR3, as DNA: TGCGCCAGCAGCCAGGGTAGCGGGCTAGGAGATACGCAGTATTTT.

The chain employs TRBV9 and TRBJ2-2; 7 nucleotides match TRBD2. Germline V lookup: CDR1 SGDLS, CDR2 YYNGEE. The ends lost 1 base at V and 0 bases at J; junction bases unmatched: 3. This CDR3 spans 16 amino acids. In DNA form, the CDR3 reads TGTGCCAGCAGCGTACGGACTAGTGCGAACACCGGGGAGCTGTTTTTT. Its translation: CASSVRTSANTGELFF. Full variable domain (rest looked up from reference TRBV9 and TRBJ2-2): DSGVTQTPKHLITATGQRVTLRCSPRSGDLSVYWYQQSLDQGLQFLIQYYNGEERAKGNILERFSAQQFPDLHSELNLSSLELGDSALYFCASSVRTSANTGELFFGEGSRLTVL.

This clone has just a few counts. The CDR3 DNA reads TGTGCCAGCAGCGTTCATAGCGGGAGTTTTATCGATGAGCAGTTCTTC. Amino acid sequence: CASSVHSGSFIDEQFF. The rearrangement uses TRBV9 and TRBJ2-1; 9 bases map to TRBD2. CDR1 and CDR2 from the germline V gene are SGDLS and YYNGEE. The J segment lost 8 bases and the V segment lost 2 bases, leaving 11 bases of the junction unmatched. The CDR3 sequence is 16 residues long.

This clone was observed a handful of times. CDR3 sequence: CASSSLQGAESSYNEQFF. CDR3 coding DNA: TGTGCCAGCAGCTCCCTCCAGGGGGCCGAGAGCTCCTACAATGAGCAGTTCTTC. The chain couples TRBV7-2 to TRBJ2-1; 8 bases line up with TRBD1. The ends lost 4 bases at V and 0 bases at J; junction bases unmatched: 11. Germline CDR1 SGHTA, CDR2 FQGNSA. The CDR3 has 18 amino acids.

The chain links TRBV5-1 to TRBJ2-7; TRBD1 matches 9 bases. The CDR3 runs to 14 residues. Germline assignment: CDR1 SGHRS and CDR2 YFSETQ. V lost 4 bases, J lost 5 bases, and 7 bases stayed unmatched. CDR3 bases: TGCGCCAGCAGCCAACAGGGGGCTGTTAACGAGCAGTACTTC. As protein: CASSQQGAVNEQYF.

The V gene is TRBV6-5, the J gene TRBJ2-7; no clear D. Germline CDR1 and CDR2: MNHEY and SVGAGI. The V end lost 5 bases, the J end lost 4 bases, and 6 bases lay between the germline ends. The CDR3 sequence is 11 residues long. The CDR3 sequence: CASSPRYEQYF. CDR3 bases: TGTGCCAGCAGTCCAAGATACGAGCAGTACTTC.

The V call is TRBV5-1, the J call TRBJ2-5; no clear D gene. In germline, CDR1 is SGHRS, CDR2 YFSETQ. Trimming removed 4 bases from V and 5 bases from J, with 12 bases in between. CDR3 length: 13 amino acids. The CDR3: CASSGLVGETQYF. CDR3 DNA: TGCGCCAGCAGCGGGCTAGTAGGGGAGACCCAGTACTTC.

This clone was detected only a few times. The chain recombines TRBV11-1 with TRBJ2-7; D might be TRBD1 (5 bases). CDR1 is SGHAT, CDR2 FQDESV, per germline (reference sequence). The V end was cut by 5 bases, the J end by 7 bases, with 21 bases between. CDR3 length equals 15 residues. CDR3 sequence: CASSTPQGRLGEQYF. The CDR3 DNA reads as TGTGCCAGCAGCACCCCCCAGGGCCGCCTAGGAGAGCAGTACTTC.

This clone was seen more than once but under ten times. The gene calls are TRBV25-1 and TRBJ1-1; the D gene is possibly TRBD1 (6 bases). CDR3 length equals 16 residues. CDR1 is MGHDK and CDR2 is SYGVNS in the germline V gene. Trimming cost V 2 bases and J 0 bases, with 13 bases left between them. CDR3 region: CASSEMGRGMNTEAFF. DNA for the CDR3: TGTGCCAGCAGTGAAATGGGCAGGGGCATGAACACTGAAGCTTTCTTT. The whole variable domain, remainder taken from reference TRBV25-1 and TRBJ1-1, is EADIYQTPRYLVIGTGKKITLECSQTMGHDKMYWYQQDPGMELHLIHYSYGVNSTEKGDLSSESTVSRIRTEHFPLTLESARPSHTSQYLCASSEMGRGMNTEAFFGQGTRLTVV.

The rearrangement uses TRBV19 and TRBJ1-4, with 11 bases that match TRBD1. This CDR3 contains 14 residues. Germline V gene lookup returns CDR1 LNHDA and CDR2 SQIVND (reference sequence). The V gene end was trimmed by 3 bases and the J gene end by 8 bases; junction bases not matched to a gene: 2. The CDR3 DNA sequence: TGTGCCAGTAGTATGTGGACAGGGGGCGAAAAACTGTTTTTT. It encodes CASSMWTGGEKLFF.

The chain combines TRBV27 with TRBJ1-1; tentative D call: TRBD1 (6 bases). This CDR3 contains 16 residues. V was pared by 0 bases and J by 1 base, with 12 bases between. Germline V lookup: CDR1 MNHEY, CDR2 SMNVEV (reference sequence). The CDR3 DNA reads as TGTGCCAGCAGTTTATCTTGGACAGCCACGAACACTGAAGCTTTCTTT. It is translated as CASSLSWTATNTEAFF.

This chain connects TRBV19 to TRBJ2-3, with TRBD2 as a possible D gene (5 bases). In germline, CDR1 is LNHDA, CDR2 SQIVND (reference sequence). The V gene lost 1 base and the J gene lost 5 bases, with 10 bases spanning the gap. The CDR3 spans 14 residues. The CDR3 DNA reads as TGTGCCAGTAGTATAGGGGAGAGGGAAGATACGCAGTATTTT. It translates to CASSIGEREDTQYF.

The J gene is TRBJ2-7, the V gene TRBV11-2; D ambiguous. Trimming removed 5 bases at V and 3 bases at J, with 11 bases between. Germline V CDR1 and CDR2: SGHAT, FQNNGV. The CDR3 is made up of 13 amino acids. The DNA for the CDR3 is TGTGCCAGCAGCCCCTTAGCAAACTACGAGCAGTACTTC. This translates into CASSPLANYEQYF.

This clone has more than one count but fewer than ten. J is TRBJ2-3 and V is TRBV2, with 7 bases that match TRBD2. This CDR3 comprises 15 residues. The junction had 11 bases not matched to a gene; V was cut back by 7 bases and J by 4 bases. Germline V lookup: CDR1 SNHLY, CDR2 FYNNEI. The CDR3 spells CASKVGGSMADTQYF. CDR3 sequence (DNA): TGTGCCAGCAAGGTTGGCGGGAGTATGGCAGATACGCAGTATTTT.

This chain joins TRBV4-2 and TRBJ2-5, with 7 bases identical to TRBD2. In germline, CDR1 is LGHNA, CDR2 YNFKEQ. The CDR3 extends over 15 amino acids. J was trimmed by 5 bases and V by 4 bases; bases with no gene match: 10. CDR3 coding DNA: TGTGCCAGCAGCCCTGGACTAGAGGGCCGTGAGACCCAGTACTTC. Its translation is CASSPGLEGRETQYF.

This clone has a handful of counts. The rearrangement uses TRBV7-2 and TRBJ1-1; tentative D call: TRBD1 (5 bases). The germline gives CDR1 SGHTA, CDR2 FQGNSA. With 4 bases removed from V and 2 bases from J, the gap between germline ends came to 14 bases. The CDR3 is 15 residues long. The CDR3 protein is CASSSNLGLNTEAFF. CDR3 DNA sequence: TGTGCCAGCAGCTCCAACCTGGGACTCAACACTGAAGCTTTCTTT.